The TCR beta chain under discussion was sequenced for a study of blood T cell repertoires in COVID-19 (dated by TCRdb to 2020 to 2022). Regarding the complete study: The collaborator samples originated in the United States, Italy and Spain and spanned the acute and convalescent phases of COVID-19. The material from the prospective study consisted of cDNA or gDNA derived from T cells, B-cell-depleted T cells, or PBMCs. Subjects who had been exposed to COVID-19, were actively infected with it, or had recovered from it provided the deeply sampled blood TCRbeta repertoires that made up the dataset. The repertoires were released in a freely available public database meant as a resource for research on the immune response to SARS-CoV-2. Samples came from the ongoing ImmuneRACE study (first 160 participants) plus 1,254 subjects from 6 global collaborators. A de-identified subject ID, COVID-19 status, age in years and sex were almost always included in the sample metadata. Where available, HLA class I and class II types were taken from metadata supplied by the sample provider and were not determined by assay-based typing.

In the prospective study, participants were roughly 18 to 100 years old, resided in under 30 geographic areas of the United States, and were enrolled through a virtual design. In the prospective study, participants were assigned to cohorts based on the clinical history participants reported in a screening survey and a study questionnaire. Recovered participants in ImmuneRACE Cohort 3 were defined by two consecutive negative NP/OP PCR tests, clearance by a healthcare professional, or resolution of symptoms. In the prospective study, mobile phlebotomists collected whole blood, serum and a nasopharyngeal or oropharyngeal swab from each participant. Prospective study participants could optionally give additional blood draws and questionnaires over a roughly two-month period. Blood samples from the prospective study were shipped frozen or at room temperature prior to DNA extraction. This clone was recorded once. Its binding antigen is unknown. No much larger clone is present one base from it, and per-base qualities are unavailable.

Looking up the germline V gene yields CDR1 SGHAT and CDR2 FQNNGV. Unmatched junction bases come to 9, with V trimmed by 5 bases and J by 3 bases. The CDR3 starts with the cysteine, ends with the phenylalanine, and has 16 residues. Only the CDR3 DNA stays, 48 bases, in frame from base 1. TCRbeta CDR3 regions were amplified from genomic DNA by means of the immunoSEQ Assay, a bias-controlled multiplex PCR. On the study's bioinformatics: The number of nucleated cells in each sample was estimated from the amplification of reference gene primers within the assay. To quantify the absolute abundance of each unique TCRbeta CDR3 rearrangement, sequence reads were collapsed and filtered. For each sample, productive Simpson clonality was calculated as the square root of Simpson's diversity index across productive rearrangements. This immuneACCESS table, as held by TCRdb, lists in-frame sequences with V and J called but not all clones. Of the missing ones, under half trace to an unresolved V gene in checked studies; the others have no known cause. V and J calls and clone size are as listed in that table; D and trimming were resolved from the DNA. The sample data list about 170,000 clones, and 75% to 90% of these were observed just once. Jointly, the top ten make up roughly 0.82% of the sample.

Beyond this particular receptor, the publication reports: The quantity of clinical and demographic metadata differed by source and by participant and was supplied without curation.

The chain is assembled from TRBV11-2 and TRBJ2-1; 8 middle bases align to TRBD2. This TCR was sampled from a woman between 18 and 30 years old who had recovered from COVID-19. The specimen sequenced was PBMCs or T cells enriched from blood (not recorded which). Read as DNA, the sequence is TGTGCCAGCAGCCGGACCTTAACTAGCGGCTACAATGAGCAGTTCTTC. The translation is CASSRTLTSGYNEQFF.